What follows is one T cell receptor (beta chain) and its context. The source of the sample is a study of blood T cell repertoires in COVID-19. Study summary: Samples came from the United States, Italy and Spain, spanning acute and convalescent COVID-19.

TCRdb keeps only in-frame clones here, not all; method: immunoSEQ multiplex PCR. The sample shows 200,000 or so clones, about 80% of them seen only once. Trimming removed 0 bases at V and 7 bases at J, with 15 bases between. The CDR3 totals 15 residues. CDR1 is LGHNA, CDR2 YSLEER, per germline. Participants, about 18 to 100 years old, spanned 25 or so US areas. Sequenced material: PBMCs or T cells enriched from blood (not recorded which). The receptor was derived from a man aged 55 to 70 who had recovered from COVID-19. The chain employs TRBV4-3 and TRBJ1-2; tentatively, D is TRBD1 (6 bases). The CDR3 protein is CASSQDFAGEGGYTF. CDR3 sequence (DNA): TGCGCCAGCAGCCAAGATTTCGCAGGGGAGGGTGGCTACACCTTC.